Listed below are T cell receptor beta chains from one sample, sequenced in a study of cytomegalovirus exposure and HLA in healthy donors. Assay: immunoSEQ multiplex PCR; the TCRdb copy retains only in-frame clones and omits some. The repertoire consists of roughly 190,000 clones, with over 65% occurring once and the leading ten covering 1.8%. Sequenced material: PBMCs. The receptors here all came from a woman under 40 in good health and CMV-seronegative. Each CDR3 is given with its conserved first and last residue. Fields, in order: D gene, V gene, J gene, clone size, CDR3 DNA, CDR3 protein. D genes are given only for firm matches. Only some rows state a clone size, as once, few, many or a class for expanded clones.

.	TRBV7-9	TRBJ2-5	.	TGTGCCAGCAGCTTTCTTCTAGAGACCCAGTACTTC	CASSFLLETQYF
TRBD1	TRBV7-9	TRBJ1-1	.	TGTGCCAGCAGCTTATGGACAGGTCAAGCTTTCTTT	CASSLWTGQAFF
.	TRBV2	TRBJ1-5	.	TGTGCCAGCAGTCCGACCTATTCCGGGCAGCCCCAGCATTTT	CASSPTYSGQPQHF
TRBD2	TRBV9	TRBJ2-5	.	TGTGCCAGCAGCGTAGGCGAGACTAGCGGGAGGGCCGGGCAAGAGACCCAGTACTTC	CASSVGETSGRAGQETQYF
.	TRBV18	TRBJ2-7	.	TGTGCCAGCTCACCAGGGACATTTTCCTACGAGCAGTACTTC	CASSPGTFSYEQYF
.	TRBV19	TRBJ2-1	.	TGTGCCAGTAGTCTTTCCGGGACTCGGGGAAATGAGCAGTTCTTC	CASSLSGTRGNEQFF
.	TRBV19	TRBJ2-7	.	TGTGCCAGTAGTATTAGGTCAGGGCGATCCTACGAGCAGTACTTC	CASSIRSGRSYEQYF
TRBD1	TRBV18	TRBJ1-1	.	TGTGCCAGCTCACCTCACCCGACAGGGGGGACTGAAGCTTTCTTT	CASSPHPTGGTEAFF
.	TRBV18	TRBJ2-7	.	TGTGCCAGCTCCGTCGTTGGGCCCGTCCAACTTTACGAGCAGTACTTC	CASSVVGPVQLYEQYF
.	TRBV7-2	TRBJ1-1	.	TGTGCCAGCAGCTTAGGGCCCGCGGGCCCAAACACTGAAGCTTTCTTT	CASSLGPAGPNTEAFF
TRBD2	TRBV15	TRBJ2-7	few	TGTGCCACCAGCAGAGCACCGGGACTAGCGGGAGGGCACTCCTACGAGCAGTACTTC	CATSRAPGLAGGHSYEQYF
TRBD1	TRBV29-1	TRBJ2-3	.	TGCAGCGTTGGTGCGCGACAGGGGGCGGGAGATACGCAGTATTTT	CSVGARQGAGDTQYF
.	TRBV7-9	TRBJ2-3	few	TGTGCCAGCAGCTTAGGGCTACTAGGCACAGATACGCAGTATTTT	CASSLGLLGTDTQYF
.	TRBV19	TRBJ1-5	.	TGTGCCAGTAGTATAGTATCCAGGGGCAATCAGCCCCAGCATTTT	CASSIVSRGNQPQHF
TRBD2	TRBV7-9	TRBJ2-1	few	TGTGCCAGCAGCTCCAAGACTAGCGGGGACCACAATGAGCAGTTCTTC	CASSSKTSGDHNEQFF
.	TRBV5-1	TRBJ2-5	.	TGCGCCAGCAGCTTGAGCGGGCAGATTGAGCAGTACTTC	CASSLSGQIEQYF
.	TRBV18	TRBJ1-5	.	TGTGCCAGCTCAGGAGGGAGGAGCAATCAGCCCCAGCATTTT	CASSGGRSNQPQHF
TRBD1	TRBV6-1	TRBJ1-3	.	TGTGCCAGCAGTGATAGGGGGACAGGGAACGGAAACACCATATATTTT	CASSDRGTGNGNTIYF
.	TRBV27	TRBJ1-5	few	TGTGCCAGCCAGGGGAGCAATCAGCCCCAGCATTTT	CASQGSNQPQHF
.	TRBV27	TRBJ2-7	.	TGTGCCAGCAGTCTCTACCCTACCTACGAGCAGTACTTC	CASSLYPTYEQYF
TRBD1	TRBV6-6	TRBJ1-2	.	TGTGCCAGCACCCCTACAGGGGGCAACGGCTACACCTTC	CASTPTGGNGYTF
.	TRBV29-1	TRBJ1-1	once	TGCAGCGTCGCGCGTGACAGGAACACTGAAGCTTTCTTT	CSVARDRNTEAFF
.	TRBV11-2	TRBJ2-7	few	TGTGCCAGCAGCTTAGATCGGTCCTACGAGCAGTACTTC	CASSLDRSYEQYF
TRBD2	TRBV19	TRBJ2-3	many	TGTGCCAGTAGTCCAACCCTTAGCGGGGGGGTCACAGATACGCAGTATTTT	CASSPTLSGGVTDTQYF
TRBD1	TRBV5-6	TRBJ2-7	.	TGTGCCAGCAGCTTGGCACAGGGGTTGGGCGAGCAGTACTTC	CASSLAQGLGEQYF
TRBD1	TRBV5-1	TRBJ2-2	few	TGCGCCAGCAGCCAAGACAGGGGGCCCACCGGGGAGCTGTTTTTT	CASSQDRGPTGELFF
TRBD1	TRBV7-2	TRBJ1-1	.	TGTGCCAGCAGCCCAAGGGACAGGGAAGCTTTCTTT	CASSPRDREAFF
TRBD1	TRBV5-6	TRBJ1-2	.	TGTGCCAGCAGCTTCTACACAGGGGGCTTCAATGGCTACACCTTC	CASSFYTGGFNGYTF
.	TRBV25-1	TRBJ2-5	few	TGTGCCAGCAGTGAATTAGTAGAGACCCAGTACTTC	CASSELVETQYF
TRBD2	TRBV2	TRBJ2-2	.	TGTGCCAGCACCAGTTTGCTAGCGGTGCAGGAGCTGTTTTTT	CASTSLLAVQELFF
.	TRBV2	TRBJ2-7	.	TGTGCCAGCAGTGAGCAGGGGTATGTCCACGAGCAGTACTTC	CASSEQGYVHEQYF
TRBD1	TRBV4-2	TRBJ2-5	.	TGTGCCAGCAGCCCCGGACAGGGTACTCAAGAGACCCAGTACTTC	CASSPGQGTQETQYF
TRBD1	TRBV4-1	TRBJ2-7	.	TGCGCCAGCAGCTTATCCGGGACAGGGGTCTCCTACGAGCAGTACTTC	CASSLSGTGVSYEQYF
.	TRBV14	TRBJ2-1	.	TGTGCCAGCAGCCAAGAAGGTTGGGCATCCTACAATGAGCAGTTCTTC	CASSQEGWASYNEQFF
.	TRBV6-6	TRBJ1-2	.	TGTGCCAGCAGCCGACCTGGTGGGGCCAGCTTCTATGGCTACACCTTC	CASSRPGGASFYGYTF
.	TRBV5-1	TRBJ1-1	.	TGCGCCAGCAGCGCGGGCAGGGCGGGGGAGTTAGCTTTCTTT	CASSAGRAGELAFF
TRBD2	TRBV5-1	TRBJ2-1	.	TGCGCCAGCAGCTTAGCGGGGGACAATGAGCAGTTCTTC	CASSLAGDNEQFF
.	TRBV15	TRBJ2-7	once	TGTGCCACCAGCAGAGTGCAATGGGGCGAGGAGTACTTC	CATSRVQWGEEYF
TRBD1	TRBV9	TRBJ1-3	.	TGTGCCAGCAGCGCGGGACAGGGTGTGACTGGAAACACCATATATTTT	CASSAGQGVTGNTIYF
.	TRBV4-1	TRBJ1-2	.	TGCGCCAGCAGCCAAGTGTATAGCCAGGGATCGAACTATGGCTACACCTTC	CASSQVYSQGSNYGYTF
.	TRBV6-1	TRBJ2-7	.	TGTGCCAGCAGTGAAGCGGCTAGCGCCGGCTACGAGCAGTACTTC	CASSEAASAGYEQYF
.	TRBV12-5	TRBJ1-2	.	TGTGCTAGTGGTTTGGTAATCGCTCGCGGGGGCGGAATTGGCTACACCTTC	CASGLVIARGGGIGYTF
TRBD2	TRBV29-1	TRBJ2-2	.	TGCAGCGTTGTAGCGGGAGGTGGCGGGGAGCTGTTTTTT	CSVVAGGGGELFF
.	TRBV5-1	TRBJ2-3	.	TGCGCCAGCAGTTTACAGGGAGGCACAGATACGCAGTATTTT	CASSLQGGTDTQYF
.	TRBV27	TRBJ1-1	once	TGTGCCAGCAGTTTAGGTAACCTAAACACTGAAGCTTTCTTT	CASSLGNLNTEAFF
.	TRBV4-3	TRBJ2-7	few	TGCGCCAGCAGCCAAGACTCCTCAGACTCGTACGAGCAGTACTTC	CASSQDSSDSYEQYF
TRBD2	TRBV7-3	TRBJ2-3	.	TGTGCCAGCAGCTTAGGAGCGGGGGGCTCCACAGATACGCAGTATTTT	CASSLGAGGSTDTQYF
TRBD1	TRBV25-1	TRBJ2-7	once	TGTGCCAGCAGTGACCCCTACAGGGGGCCGTACTTC	CASSDPYRGPYF
TRBD2	TRBV7-9	TRBJ2-3	once	TGTGCCAGCACCGAGGGAGGGACCAGCACAGATACGCAGTATTTT	CASTEGGTSTDTQYF
.	TRBV19	TRBJ1-5	.	TGTGCCAGTTCTCTGACGGAGCTTCAGCCCCAGCATTTT	CASSLTELQPQHF
.	TRBV9	TRBJ2-1	.	TGTGCCAGCAGCGCGAGGCAGGGTGACTCCTACAATGAGCAGTTCTTC	CASSARQGDSYNEQFF
.	TRBV29-1	TRBJ2-3	.	TGCAGCGTTGTAGTCTCTACGCAGTATTTT	CSVVVSTQYF
.	TRBV27	TRBJ1-2	.	TGTGCCAGCAGTTTATCGATCCTTCGGGGGTTACCTAACTATGGCTACACCTTC	CASSLSILRGLPNYGYTF